This T cell receptor (beta chain) originates from a study of shared clonotypes between healthy human individuals. How the authors handled the data: ImmunoSEQ only sent back junction sequences with no quality scores, so filtering was done differently. The data were produced by immunoSEQ multiplex PCR, yet TCRdb's version contains in-frame clones alone and is incomplete. V and J calls and clone size are copied from that table; D and trimming were computed from the DNA. The table records around 2.5 million clones, over 85% of them present only once. Only Caucasian adults living in Nashville, Tennessee served as donors. The CDR3 consists of 19 residues. Germline V CDR1 and CDR2: SGDLS, YYNGEE. Trimming removed 0 bases from V and 2 bases from J; junction bases left unmatched: 13. A word on this clone: The target antigen is unknown.

Points from the study as a whole: Among non-shared clonotypes, generation probabilities were lower than among those shared by all four donors. Genetic and exposure-history diversity was limited by the few donors.

The specimen was naive CD4+ T cells from PBMCs. Subset in this sample: CD45RA+ positively selected. This TCR derives from a man between 18 and 29 years old in good health. Some clones in this sample may be carry-over from other donors' samples. The gene calls are TRBV9 and TRBJ2-7, with 11 bases that match TRBD2. The CDR3 nucleotides read TGTGCCAGCAGCGTAGGACTAGCGGGATATCCATCTGCGGCCTACGAGCAGTACTTC. The encoded protein is CASSVGLAGYPSAAYEQYF.